Shown below are 10 T cell receptor beta chains from a single sample sequenced in a study of blood T cell repertoires in COVID-19. The data were produced by immunoSEQ multiplex PCR, yet TCRdb's version contains in-frame clones alone and is incomplete. The sample lists 120,000 or so clones; approximately 80% were seen once. Sequencing used peripheral blood. Receptors originate from a woman in her seventies with acute or convalescent COVID-19.

The gene calls are TRBV5-1 and TRBJ1-2, with 9 bases lining up with TRBD1. The CDR3 runs to 15 residues. Germline V gene sequence: CDR1 SGHRS, CDR2 YFSETQ. V lost 3 bases, J lost 2 bases, and 5 bases stayed unmatched. CDR3 in amino acids: CASSWTGDLNYGYTF. In DNA, the CDR3 is TGCGCCAGCAGCTGGACAGGGGACCTCAACTATGGCTACACCTTC.

The chain is built from TRBV5-5 and TRBJ2-1, with 9 bases fitting TRBD1. From germline, CDR1 is SGHKS and CDR2 YYEKEE (reference sequence). The CDR3 contains 16 residues. Unmatched junction bases numbered 8, after V lost 0 bases and J lost 7 bases. The CDR3 sequence is CASSLAWDRAPNEQFF. In DNA form, the CDR3 reads TGTGCCAGCAGCTTGGCCTGGGACAGGGCTCCAAATGAGCAGTTCTTC.

This sequence joins TRBV19 and TRBJ1-2, with no clear D. Deletions cut 8 bases from V and 3 bases from J, with 16 bases between. The germline V gene has CDR1 LNHDA and CDR2 SQIVND (reference sequence). This CDR3 is built from 14 residues. CDR3 amino acids: CASLGREDYYGYTF. The CDR3 region has the DNA TGTGCCAGTTTAGGAAGGGAGGACTACTATGGCTACACCTTC.

CDR3 in DNA: TGTGCCAGCAGCTTTTCACAGCGACGAGGGGAAGCTTTCTTT. Residues: CASSFSQRRGEAFF. The rearrangement links TRBV5-5 to TRBJ1-1; D ambiguous. The CDR3 extends over 14 amino acids. The V gene lost 2 bases and the J gene lost 8 bases, with 16 bases spanning the gap. In germline, CDR1 is SGHKS, CDR2 YYEKEE (reference sequence).

The chain recombines TRBV12-3 or TRBV12-4 with TRBJ1-1; no firm D call. Trimming removed 2 bases at V and 4 bases at J, with 8 bases between. The CDR3 length is 13 residues. CDR3 amino acids: CASSLFAGTEAFF. The DNA for the CDR3 is TGTGCCAGCAGTTTATTTGCCGGCACTGAAGCTTTCTTT.

The gene calls are TRBV6-2 or TRBV6-3 and TRBJ2-2, with TRBD1 matching 9 bases. V was pared by 5 bases and J by 7 bases, with 2 bases of the junction left unmatched. The germline gives CDR1 MNHEY, CDR2 SVGEGT. This CDR3 region has 13 residues. CDR3 bases: TGTGCCAGCAGTACGACAGGGGGCGGGGAGCTGTTTTTT. Protein product: CASSTTGGGELFF.

The rearrangement uses TRBV11-3 and TRBJ1-2; tentative D call: TRBD1 (5 bases). Trimming left V 0 bases short and J 6 bases short, with 5 bases between. Germline assignment: CDR1 SGHNT and CDR2 YENEEA. There are 12 residues in the CDR3. CDR3 protein: CASSLDRDGYTF. The CDR3 nucleotides read TGTGCCAGCAGCTTAGACAGGGATGGCTACACCTTC.

V usage is TRBV3-1 (or the pseudogene TRBV3-2) and J usage is TRBJ1-6; TRBD1 is a possible D gene (6 bases). V was shortened by 5 bases and J by 9 bases, with 14 bases between the two germline ends. CDR1 and CDR2 from the germline V gene are LGHDT and YNNKEL (reference sequence). The CDR3 length is 14 residues. CDR3 DNA sequence: TGTGCCAGCAGCATTCAGGGGTCAGTTTCACCCCTCCACTTT. The encoded protein is CASSIQGSVSPLHF.

V and J are TRBV7-2 and TRBJ1-1; D is possibly TRBD1 (5 bases). V lost 2 bases, J lost 5 bases, and 12 bases lay in between. CDR1 and CDR2 (germline): SGHTA, FQGNSA. The CDR3 runs to 14 residues. CDR3 sequence reads: CASSLTAAGTEAFF. The CDR3 nucleotides are TGTGCCAGCAGCTTAACCGCGGCAGGGACTGAAGCTTTCTTT.

This clone showed up just a few times. This chain uses TRBV7-9 with TRBJ2-1; possibly TRBD2 for D (6 bases). This CDR3 region has 15 residues. V lost 1 base, J lost 6 bases, and 13 bases lay in between. Per germline, CDR1 SEHNR and CDR2 FQNEAQ (reference sequence). In DNA form, the CDR3 reads TGTGCCAGCAGCTTAGTGGCGGGGACCCTCAATGAGCAGTTCTTC. Translating gives CASSLVAGTLNEQFF.